Described below is a single T cell receptor beta chain sequence and its context. The sample comes from a study of blood T cell repertoires in COVID-19. Sequencing was performed with immunoSEQ multiplex PCR; in TCRdb, only in-frame clones are kept and a portion is missing. The sample comprises 250,000 to 300,000 clones, 75% to 90% of which are singletons, and 2% to 2.5% rests with the top ten. CDR1 and CDR2 from the germline V gene are MNHEY and SVGAGI. Trimming at V came to 6 bases and at J to 8 bases, leaving 8 bases not matched to a gene. This CDR3 region has 13 residues. This receptor was obtained from a woman between 45 and 65 years old who had recovered from COVID-19. The sample consisted of peripheral blood. The rearrangement uses TRBV6-5 and TRBJ1-2, with TRBD1 matching 8 bases. CDR3 DNA: TGTGCCAGCAGCACCAGGACAGGGAGCGGCTACACCTTC. Protein product: CASSTRTGSGYTF.